The entry below describes one T cell receptor (beta chain). The target antigen is unknown. This sample was taken from a study of T cell responses to AZD1222 COVID-19 vaccine. Notes on the study in general: The donor cohort was predominantly white British with a female majority, and clonal diversity may have been underestimated. Scientists sampled the repertoires only once the peak T cell response had passed. Reportedly, close to half of spike-specific TCRs are directed against unmutated variant regions.

The data were produced by immunoSEQ multiplex PCR, yet TCRdb's version contains in-frame clones alone and is incomplete. The sample yields 95,000 to 150,000 clones, around 92% seen once. V dropped 6 bases and J dropped 7 bases, with 16 bases sitting between them. Germline loops: CDR1 SQVTM, CDR2 ANQGSEA. The length of the CDR3 is 13 residues. This sequence originates from an adult in good health. This material consisted of peripheral blood, taken on day 0 of AZD1222 vaccination. The chain couples TRBV29-1 to TRBJ1-5; weak D call: TRBD1 (6 bases). The CDR3 is CSVGIYRDQPQHF. The CDR3 region has the DNA TGCAGCGTCGGAATCTACAGGGACCAGCCCCAGCATTTT.